This section outlines one TCR beta chain sequence together with its context. Its matching antigen is unknown. With a much larger clone just one base away, this may be a read error. The record originates from a study of molecular identifiers for immune sequencing clone quantification. Overall study context: Naive CD8 RNA (around 20,000 or 100,000 cells) was divided into five aliquots, with four sequenced.

CDR1 MNHNS and CDR2 SASEGT come from the germline V gene. This CDR3 has 13 residues. The trim removed 8 bases at V and 2 bases at J, leaving 5 bases unmatched. Findings and limits, study-wide: In naive cells, clones above 20 RNA copies held under 1% of molecules, whereas in effector cells they held over 99%.

Libraries of naive CD8 T cells were made from about 19,000 to 1,100,000 sorted cells. They used 10%, 30% or 50% RNA. In preparing bulk TCR libraries, previously described methods and listed TCR primers were used. TCRdb re-analysed the PCR reads in MiXCR, keeping a single row per CDR3 protein. The repertoire has some 590,000 distinct CDR3 sequences, about 25% of them found once; the top ten carry roughly 0.83%. Material for sequencing was naive CD8+ T cells from blood, with Jurkat cell RNA spiked in. Subset defined: FACS-sorted CD8+CD4-CCR7+CD45RA+ naive T cells. The V call is TRBV6-1, the J call TRBJ2-7; the match to TRBD1 covers 8 bases. The TCR originated in a human donor in good health. Some libraries in this study had Jurkat cell RNA spiked in. The CDR3 reads CASGGQGAYEQYF. The CDR3, as DNA: TGTGCCAGCGGTGGACAGGGAGCCTACGAGCAGTACTTC.